The rows below give T cell receptor beta chains drawn from one sample of a study of PD-L1 blockade in urothelial cancer. Clones were read by immunoSEQ multiplex PCR, and TCRdb kept only the in-frame ones, dropping some. The sample has more than 30,000 clones, approximately 90% seen once. The specimen comprised PBMCs, sampled around atezolizumab (anti-PD-L1) treatment. The receptors here all came from a man at least 80 years old with urothelial cancer. CDR3s include the opening cysteine and the closing phenylalanine or tryptophan. Fields, in order: D gene, J gene, V gene, clone size, CDR3 DNA, CDR3 protein. D genes are given only for firm matches. Size tells how often a clone was seen (once, few, many) or the class of an expanded clone, and some rows leave it out.

TRBD1 | TRBJ1-1 | TRBV5-6 | - | TGTGCCAGCAGCTTGTTGATAGGACAGGGGGCATTAGGCGCTTTCTTT | CASSLLIGQGALGAFF
TRBD1 | TRBJ1-1 | TRBV10-2 | - | TGCGCCAGCAGTGAGCAGGGGGCGGGCACTGAAGCTTTCTTT | CASSEQGAGTEAFF
- | TRBJ2-2 | TRBV21-1 | - | TGTGCCAGCAGCCCACGGGAGGGTAAGGGACCAAGCCCCATGGCCGGGGAGCTGTTTTTT | CASSPREGKGPSPMAGELFF
TRBD1 | TRBJ2-2 | TRBV30 | - | TGTGCCTGGAGGGGACAGGCTAACACCGGGGAGCTGTTTTTT | CAWRGQANTGELFF
- | TRBJ2-5 | TRBV12-2 | - | TGTGCAAGTCGCTTAAGCAGGGCGGGCGGGATCTTCCAAGAGACCCAGTACTTC | CASRLSRAGGIFQETQYF
- | TRBJ2-1 | TRBV19 | - | TGTGCCAGTAAGAGCGGAGGGGTTGAGCAGTTCTTC | CASKSGGVEQFF
- | TRBJ2-7 | TRBV4-1 | - | TGCGCCAGCAGCCAAGCAAGTATAGTGTCGGAGCAGTACTTC | CASSQASIVSEQYF
- | TRBJ1-1 | TRBV5-6 | - | TGTGCCAGCACCGAGCAGGGAGGGGATTCCCGGACTGAAGCTTTCTTT | CASTEQGGDSRTEAFF
TRBD1 | TRBJ1-1 | TRBV10-2 | - | TGCGCCAGCAGGTACGGGACAGATAACACTGAAGCTTTCTTT | CASRYGTDNTEAFF
TRBD2 | TRBJ2-5 | TRBV19 | - | TGTGCCAGTAGTATGCTCGGGACTAGCGGCCAAGAGACCCAGTACTTC | CASSMLGTSGQETQYF
- | TRBJ2-4 | TRBV30 | - | TGTGCCTGGGACTTCGGGGCCAAAAACATTCAGTACTTC | CAWDFGAKNIQYF
- | TRBJ2-1 | TRBV27 | - | TGTGCCAGCAGTTTGCCGGGAATAGACAATGAGCAGTTCTTC | CASSLPGIDNEQFF
TRBD2 | TRBJ2-1 | TRBV6-1 | - | TGTGCCAGTAAGAGACTAGCGGGTATGGGGAATGAGCAGTTCTTC | CASKRLAGMGNEQFF
TRBD1 | TRBJ1-2 | TRBV9 | - | TGTGCCAGCAGCGTAGCGACAGGGACCTACTACACCTTC | CASSVATGTYYTF
TRBD1 | TRBJ1-2 | TRBV5-6 | - | TGTGCCAGCAGCCGCCGGGACAGGGGGCGTAATGGCTACACCTTC | CASSRRDRGRNGYTF
TRBD1 | TRBJ1-4 | TRBV7-9 | once | TGTGCCAGCCGGCCACAGGGGGCGCCGGATGAAAAACTGTTTTTT | CASRPQGAPDEKLFF
- | TRBJ1-2 | TRBV6-5 | once | TGTGCCAGCAGTCTCGACAGGAAGCCCTATGGCTACACCTTC | CASSLDRKPYGYTF
- | TRBJ2-7 | TRBV7-9 | medium-sized | TGTGCCAGCAGCCCTACTAATGGTAGCGAGCAGTACTTC | CASSPTNGSEQYF
TRBD1 | TRBJ1-2 | TRBV4-2 | - | TGTGCCAGCAGCCCGAGGGGGACAGAGACCTCTAACTATGGCTACACCTTC | CASSPRGTETSNYGYTF
TRBD1 | TRBJ1-2 | TRBV7-2 | - | TGTGCCAGCAGCAAAGATATAAAGGACAGGGGATATGGCAACACCTTC | CASSKDIKDRGYGNTF
- | TRBJ2-1 | TRBV2 | - | TGTGCCAGCAAGAAGCGCGTCTACAATGAGCAGTTCTTC | CASKKRVYNEQFF
- | TRBJ1-6 | TRBV7-8 | - | TGTGCCAGCAGCCCCTCGACGGAGGGCTCACCCCTCCACTTT | CASSPSTEGSPLHF
- | TRBJ2-2 | TRBV6-5 | - | TGTGCCAGCAGACGGACACCGACCGGGGAGCTGTTTTTT | CASRRTPTGELFF
TRBD1 | TRBJ2-5 | TRBV11-2 | - | TGTGCCAGCAGCGGCCAGAATAGCAAGGGGGCAGGGACCCAGTACTTC | CASSGQNSKGAGTQYF
- | TRBJ1-5 | TRBV30 | - | TGTGCCTGGAGTGGAACAGGCGATCAGCCCCAGCATTTT | CAWSGTGDQPQHF
- | TRBJ1-3 | TRBV7-8 | - | TGTGCCAGCAGCCCATCCTGGAGCGTCTCTGGAAACACCATATATTTT | CASSPSWSVSGNTIYF
TRBD2 | TRBJ2-3 | TRBV7-7 | - | TGTGCCAGCAGCTTAGGTTCGTCTAGCGGGAGGATCAACACAGATACGCAGTATTTT | CASSLGSSSGRINTDTQYF
- | TRBJ2-3 | TRBV6-5 | - | TGTGCCAGCAGTTTTCCGGGCACAGATACGCAGTATTTT | CASSFPGTDTQYF
TRBD2 | TRBJ2-3 | TRBV7-2 | - | TGTGCCAGCAGCTTAGTTGTTGGACTAGCGGGAGATGATACGCAGTATTTT | CASSLVVGLAGDDTQYF
- | TRBJ1-2 | TRBV19 | - | TGTGCCAGTAGAGCCTCGGGGGGCGTGGTTGGCTACACCTTC | CASRASGGVVGYTF
TRBD1 | TRBJ1-1 | TRBV30 | few | TGTGCCTGGAGTGGGGGGACAGGGTTTGTTGAAGCTTTCTTT | CAWSGGTGFVEAFF
- | TRBJ1-4 | TRBV7-9 | - | TGTGCCAGCGTAACAGGCGGGGGGTCTAATGAAAAACTGTTTTTT | CASVTGGGSNEKLFF
- | TRBJ2-3 | TRBV5-8 | few | TGTGCCAGCAGCCTAAACTACCTCCCTAGCACAGATACGCAGTATTTT | CASSLNYLPSTDTQYF